This T cell receptor (beta chain) was recorded in a study of monozygotic twins with inflammatory bowel disease. Study-wide results and limits: IBD patients carried less diverse TCRbeta repertoires (inverse Simpson) than healthy co-twins.

Blood samples measuring around 2.6 ml were taken per donor. As for this clonotype: Its target is unknown.

Germline V gene sequence: CDR1 MNHNS, CDR2 SASEGT. The CDR3 loop spans 13 amino acids. Each TCR library used about 3,500 ng of total RNA. Making cDNA involved eight separate reactions per sample. TCRdb reanalyzed the 5' RACE reads and collapses them to one entry per CDR3 protein, without DNA. This sample's table has tens of thousands of distinct CDR3 sequences. The sequenced sample consisted of blood. This sequence was found in a human donor with ulcerative colitis or Crohn's disease, or a healthy co-twin of an affected twin (not recorded which). The chain joins TRBV6-1 to TRBJ2-7; no DNA is available, so the TRBD2 call from TCRdb remains unchecked. Here the CDR3 reads CASSPAGMDEQYF.